What follows are 9 T cell receptor beta chains derived from one specimen sequenced in a study of metastatic and nonmetastatic thyroid tumors (dated by TCRdb to the early 2020s). No patient had received any treatment before thyroid surgery. Library generation was performed with PCR. TCRdb shows the sequencer as Illumina HiSeq 4000. TCRdb reran the public reads through fastp at Q25 and MiXCR, keeping productive beta chains. This sample gives about 59,000 clones in total; around 16% of them show up just once. The ten largest clones add up to roughly a tenth of the sample. The source material was blood. All receptors derive from a male donor with papillary thyroid cancer or a benign thyroid nodule (not recorded which). Some clones in this sample may be carry-over from other donors' samples.

This clone was detected a few times. This chain uses TRBV19 with TRBJ1-5, with TRBD1 identical over 7 bases. The germline V gene has CDR1 LNHDA and CDR2 SQIVND (reference sequence). The CDR3 sequence is 14 residues long. Trimming at V came to 5 bases and at J to 7 bases, leaving 8 bases not matched to a gene. CDR3 sequence (DNA): TGTGCCAGTAGTTCCGACAGGGTAGGACAGCCCCAGCATTTT. This translates into CASSSDRVGQPQHF.

As concerns this clone: Given a much more abundant clone one base away, this may be a read error. As DNA, the CDR3 is TGCAGCGTTGAAGATCCAGTGTTATTGGGCTACGAGCAGTACTTC. It specifies CSVEDPVLLGYEQYF. This chain joins TRBV29-1 and TRBJ2-7; no definite D call. Per the germline V gene, CDR1 is SQVTM and CDR2 is ANQGSEA. The length of the CDR3 is 15 residues. Trimming removed 0 bases from V and 3 bases from J, with 15 bases in between.

This clone was detected many times. This chain links TRBV9 with TRBJ1-4; no clear D gene. CDR3 length equals 18 residues. The V gene's germline CDR1 is SGDLS and CDR2 YYNGEE. V lost 0 bases and J 8 bases, leaving 23 bases between the germline ends. The CDR3 protein is CASSVGGDSPLSGEKLFF. In DNA form, the CDR3 reads TGTGCCAGCAGCGTAGGGGGTGATTCCCCGCTAAGTGGGGAAAAACTGTTTTTT.

This clone was observed many times. V is TRBV20-1 and J is TRBJ1-5; perhaps TRBD1 as D (6 bases). CDR1 is DFQATT, CDR2 SNEGSKA, per germline (reference sequence). The CDR3 loop spans 17 amino acids. The V end was cut by 0 bases, the J end by 4 bases, with 19 bases between. DNA of the CDR3: TGCAGTGCTAGAGATGTAGTAGGGCAGGGGACGAATCAGCCCCAGCATTTT. This gives the protein CSARDVVGQGTNQPQHF.

This clone was seen at least ten times. Other nucleotide sequences from this sample produce the same CDR3. CDR3 sequence: CASSRVYQETQYF. The CDR3 nucleotides are TGTGCCAGCAGCCGCGTCTACCAAGAGACCCAGTACTTC. The chain couples TRBV7-6 to TRBJ2-5, with D uncertain. V was trimmed by 5 bases and J by 0 bases, leaving 7 bases between them. The CDR3 loop spans 13 amino acids. Germline V CDR1 and CDR2: SGHVS, FNYEAQ.

This clone was detected ten times or more. The chain recombines TRBV29-1 with TRBJ1-1; D remains ambiguous. V dropped 4 bases and J dropped 1 base, with 13 bases sitting between them. This CDR3 spans 14 amino acids. CDR1 and CDR2 from the germline V gene are SQVTM and ANQGSEA. CDR3 region: CSVGVETTNTEAFF. CDR3 nucleotide sequence: TGCAGCGTTGGGGTTGAAACTACGAACACTGAAGCTTTCTTT. Based on the CDR3 plus reference TRBV29-1 and TRBJ1-1, the full variable domain is SAVISQKPSRDICQRGTSLTIQCQVDSQVTMMFWYRQQPGQSLTLIATANQGSEATYESGFVIDKFPISRPNLTFSTLTVSNMSPEDSSIYLCSVGVETTNTEAFFGQGTRLTVV.

This clone was seen once. The junction does not match germline at one end; this may be a read error. The chain has TRBV30 and TRBJ2-6; D call uncertain. The CDR3 spans 16 residues. CDR1 GTSNPN and CDR2 SVGIG come from the germline V gene (reference sequence). CDR3 region: CDWSVASFSGANVLTF. CDR3 coding DNA: TGCGACTGGAGTGTAGCCAGCTTCTCTGGGGCCAACGTCCTGACTTTC.

In this sample, this clone turned up many times. The chain is built from TRBV5-1 and TRBJ2-1, with D tentatively TRBD1 or TRBD2 (5 bases each). The V end lost 5 bases, the J end lost 0 bases, and 15 bases lay between the germline ends. Per the germline V gene, CDR1 is SGHRS and CDR2 is YFSETQ. This CDR3 has 16 residues. The CDR3 bases are TGCGCCAGCAGATTGAGTGGGACGAGCTCCTACAATGAGCAGTTCTTC. Protein product: CASRLSGTSSYNEQFF.

This sequence joins TRBV6-5 and TRBJ2-4; 9 bases agree with TRBD2. The CDR3 is 19 residues long. Trimming cost V 0 bases and J 0 bases; bases outside gene matches: 9. Germline lookup yields CDR1 MNHEY and CDR2 SVGAGI. The CDR3 is CASSYSRTSVYLAKNIQYF. DNA of the CDR3: TGTGCCAGCAGTTACTCGAGGACTAGCGTATACCTAGCCAAAAACATTCAGTACTTC.